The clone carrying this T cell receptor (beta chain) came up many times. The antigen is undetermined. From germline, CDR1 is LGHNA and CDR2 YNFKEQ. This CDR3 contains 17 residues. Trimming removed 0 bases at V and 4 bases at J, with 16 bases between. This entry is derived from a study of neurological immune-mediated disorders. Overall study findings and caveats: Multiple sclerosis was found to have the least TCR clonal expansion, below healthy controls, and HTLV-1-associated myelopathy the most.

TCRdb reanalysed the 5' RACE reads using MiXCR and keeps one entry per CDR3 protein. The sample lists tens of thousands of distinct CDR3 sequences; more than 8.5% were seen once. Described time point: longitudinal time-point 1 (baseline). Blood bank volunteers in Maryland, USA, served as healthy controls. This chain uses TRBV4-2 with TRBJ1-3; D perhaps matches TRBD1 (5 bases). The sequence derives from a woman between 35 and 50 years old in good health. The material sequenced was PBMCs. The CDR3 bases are TGTGCCAGCAGCCAAGAATTCCCGGGCAGGGTGGGAAACACCATATATTTT. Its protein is CASSQEFPGRVGNTIYF.